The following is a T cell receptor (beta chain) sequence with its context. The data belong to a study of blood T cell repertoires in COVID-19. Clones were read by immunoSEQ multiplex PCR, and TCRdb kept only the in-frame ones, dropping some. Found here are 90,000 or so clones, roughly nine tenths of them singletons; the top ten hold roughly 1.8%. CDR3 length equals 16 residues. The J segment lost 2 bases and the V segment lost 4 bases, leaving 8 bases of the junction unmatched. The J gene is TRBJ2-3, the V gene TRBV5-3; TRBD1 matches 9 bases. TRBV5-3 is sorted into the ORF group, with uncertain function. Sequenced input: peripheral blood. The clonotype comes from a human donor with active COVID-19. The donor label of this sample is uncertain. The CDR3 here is CARSLFDRGVTDTQYF. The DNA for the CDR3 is TGTGCCAGAAGCCTCTTCGACAGGGGGGTCACAGATACGCAGTATTTT.